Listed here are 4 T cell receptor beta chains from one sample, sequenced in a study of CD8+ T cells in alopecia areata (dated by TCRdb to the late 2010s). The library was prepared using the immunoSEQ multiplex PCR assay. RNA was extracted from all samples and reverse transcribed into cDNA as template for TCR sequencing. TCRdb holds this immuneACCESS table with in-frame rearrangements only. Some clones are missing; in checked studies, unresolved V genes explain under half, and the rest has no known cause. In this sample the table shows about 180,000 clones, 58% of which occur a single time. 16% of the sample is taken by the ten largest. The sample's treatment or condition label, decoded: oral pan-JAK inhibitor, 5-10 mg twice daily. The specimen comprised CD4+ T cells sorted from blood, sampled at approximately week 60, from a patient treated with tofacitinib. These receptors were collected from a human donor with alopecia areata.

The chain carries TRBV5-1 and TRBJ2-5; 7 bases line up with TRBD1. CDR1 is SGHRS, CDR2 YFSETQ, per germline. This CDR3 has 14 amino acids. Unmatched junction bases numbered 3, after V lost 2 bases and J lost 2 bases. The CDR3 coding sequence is TGCGCCAGCAGCTTCTCGGACAGGCAAGAGACCCAGTACTTC. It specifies CASSFSDRQETQYF.

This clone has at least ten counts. CDR3 amino acids: CATSREKSGESPLHF. CDR3 nucleotide sequence: TGTGCCACCAGCAGAGAAAAATCAGGGGAATCACCCCTCCACTTT. This chain links TRBV15 with TRBJ1-6; a possible D gene is TRBD1 (6 bases). The V gene's germline CDR1 is LNHNV and CDR2 YYDKDF (reference sequence). Trimming took off 0 bases at V and 10 bases at J, with 13 bases between the two ends. The length of the CDR3 is 15 residues. Looking up the rest from reference TRBV15 and TRBJ1-6 gives the full variable domain: DAMVIQNPRYQVTQFGKPVTLSCSQTLNHNVMYWYQQKSSQAPKLLFHYYDKDFNNEADTPDNFQSRRPNTSFCFLDIRSPGLGDTAMYLCATSREKSGESPLHFGNGTRLTVT.

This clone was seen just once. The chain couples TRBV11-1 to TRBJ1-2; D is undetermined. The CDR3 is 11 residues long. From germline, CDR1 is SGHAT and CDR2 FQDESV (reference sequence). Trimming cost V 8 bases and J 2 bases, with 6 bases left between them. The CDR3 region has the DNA TGTGCCAGCGGGCAAAACTATGGCTACACCTTC. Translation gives CASGQNYGYTF.

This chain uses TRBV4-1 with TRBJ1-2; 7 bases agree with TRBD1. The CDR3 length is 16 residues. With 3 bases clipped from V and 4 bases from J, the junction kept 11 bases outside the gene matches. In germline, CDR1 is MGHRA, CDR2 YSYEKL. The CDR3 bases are TGCGCCAGCAGCCAGCCGGGACAGCAAAGTCCCTATGGCTACACCTTC. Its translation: CASSQPGQQSPYGYTF.